This T cell receptor beta chain is from a study of vaccination effects on CD4 cells after COVID-19. Concerning this clone itself: Its antigen is still unknown.

Method: immunoSEQ multiplex PCR; TCRdb's copy keeps in-frame clones and lacks some. The sample lists 20,000 to 25,000 clones; about 70% were seen once. Sequencing in the ViraFEST assay came after antigen-specific CD4+ T cells had been expanded with viral peptide pools, which were used to stimulate PBMC. A 10-day culture period preceded the isolation of CD4+ T cells. Two doses of BNT162b2 or mRNA-1273 vaccine were administered to participants. With roughly 10 ug/ml peptides and roughly 9.3 IU/ml IL-2, fewer than 2.5 million PBMC per well were cultured. The CDR3 runs to 19 residues. Germline CDR1 reads SGHAT; CDR2 reads FQNNGV. Between the trimmed V and J ends, which lost 1 base and 0 bases, there was a span of 21 bases.

The sequencing used CD4+ T cells from PBMCs cultured with SARS-CoV-2 spike peptides, collected after COVID-19 vaccination. The clonotype originates from a human donor who received a COVID-19 vaccine. The chain uses TRBV11-2 and TRBJ1-2; D is possibly TRBD1 (6 bases). The CDR3, as DNA: TGTGCCAGCAGCTTAGGGGGAGGGGACAAGGGAGACTCTAACTATGGCTACACCTTC. Its translation: CASSLGGGDKGDSNYGYTF.